The 15 T cell receptor beta chains below all came from one sample that was sequenced in a study of blood T cell repertoires in COVID-19. Method: immunoSEQ multiplex PCR; TCRdb's copy keeps in-frame clones and lacks some. This table holds approximately 75,000 clones, roughly four fifths found once. The specimen was peripheral blood. The source is a man under 40 with COVID-19, enrolled during active disease.

This chain uses TRBV5-4 with TRBJ1-6; 7 nucleotides agree with TRBD1. The CDR3 is 14 residues long. Germline V CDR1 and CDR2: SGHNT, YYREEE (reference sequence). The trim removed 4 bases at V and 9 bases at J, leaving 7 bases unmatched. CDR3 protein: CASSPRDSGSPLHF. CDR3 DNA sequence: TGTGCCAGCAGCCCCCGGGACAGCGGTTCACCCCTCCACTTT.

This chain uses TRBV6-5 with TRBJ2-1, with 9 bases identical to TRBD1. Trimming at V came to 7 bases and at J to 7 bases, leaving 8 bases not matched to a gene. This CDR3 is 14 amino acids long. Per germline, CDR1 MNHEY and CDR2 SVGAGI. The CDR3 loop is CASKEGQGWNEQFF. CDR3 DNA: TGTGCCAGCAAGGAGGGACAGGGTTGGAATGAGCAGTTCTTC.

The V call is TRBV3-1 (or the pseudogene TRBV3-2), the J call TRBJ2-5; possible D gene TRBD2, 5 bases. CDR1 and CDR2 from the germline V gene are LGHDT and YNNKEL (reference sequence). V was trimmed by 5 bases and J by 5 bases, leaving 9 bases between them. The CDR3 has 12 amino acids. The CDR3 DNA reads as TGTGCCAGCAGCTTACTAGGGGAGACCCAGTACTTC. Translating gives CASSLLGETQYF.

The V call is TRBV7-2, the J call TRBJ2-7; D is possibly TRBD1 (6 bases). The CDR3 loop spans 15 amino acids. Germline CDR1 is SGHTA and CDR2 is FQGNSA. The V and J ends lost 3 bases and 6 bases respectively, with 18 bases between them. DNA for the CDR3: TGTGCCAGCAGCTTGGGGGCTGGGTCCATATTCGAGCAGTACTTC. This translates into CASSLGAGSIFEQYF.

J is TRBJ2-7 and V is TRBV19; 12 bases map to TRBD1. Germline loops: CDR1 LNHDA, CDR2 SQIVND (reference sequence). This CDR3 is built from 15 residues. Unmatched junction bases numbered 5, after V lost 4 bases and J lost 4 bases. As DNA, the CDR3 is TGTGCCAGTAGTAACGGGACAGGGGGCAAGTACGAGCAGTACTTC. Its translation is CASSNGTGGKYEQYF.

The rearrangement uses TRBV11-2 and TRBJ2-5, with 9 nucleotides matching TRBD1. V shed 5 bases and J 1 base; nucleotides not matched to a gene: 5. There are 15 residues in the CDR3. Germline CDR1 SGHAT, CDR2 FQNNGV. The CDR3 spells CASSETGGLQETQYF. CDR3 sequence (DNA): TGTGCCAGCAGCGAGACAGGGGGGCTCCAAGAGACCCAGTACTTC.

As to this clone: The junction departs from germline at one end; a sequencing error may be responsible. This rearrangement joins TRBV7-7 to TRBJ2-2; 8 bases are shared with TRBD2. This CDR3 has 14 residues. In germline, CDR1 is SSHAT, CDR2 FNYEAQ (reference sequence). This chain's CDR3 is CASRPSGPTGELFF. The CDR3 DNA reads TGTGCTAGCAGACCTAGCGGGCCCACCGGGGAGCTGTTTTTT.

In nucleotides, the CDR3 is TGTGCCAGCAGCCAACACGGGACAGGGGGTACCAATGAGCAGTTCTTC. Its translation: CASSQHGTGGTNEQFF. The chain recombines TRBV3-1 (or the pseudogene TRBV3-2) with TRBJ2-1, with 11 bases lining up with TRBD1. Germline values: CDR1 LGHDT, CDR2 YNNKEL (reference sequence). The V and J ends lost 2 bases and 6 bases, in that order; junction bases with no gene match: 6. This CDR3 comprises 16 residues.

The CDR3 sequence is CAGGLAGMGEQYF. The CDR3 DNA is TGTGCCGGTGGACTAGCGGGAATGGGGGAGCAGTACTTC. The rearrangement links TRBV5-4 to TRBJ2-7; TRBD2 agrees at 12 bases. The CDR3 runs 13 residues. Germline V CDR1 and CDR2: SGHNT, YYREEE (reference sequence). V was clipped by 10 bases and J by 7 bases; unmatched bases: 9. Filled out from reference TRBV5-4 and TRBJ2-7, the complete variable domain reads ETGVTQSPTHLIKTRGQQVTLRCSSQSGHNTVSWYQQALGQGPQFIFQYYREEENGRGNFPPRFSGLQFPNYSSELNVNALELDDSALYLCAGGLAGMGEQYFGPGTRLTVT.

The V and J genes are TRBV7-6 and TRBJ1-4; a possible D gene is TRBD1 (6 bases). The CDR3 has 15 amino acids. Germline V CDR1 and CDR2: SGHVS, FNYEAQ. V was clipped by 3 bases and J by 5 bases, with 13 bases between them. The CDR3 DNA reads TGTGCCAGCAGCTTTTTTTCACAGGGAAATGAAAAACTGTTTTTT. It codes for CASSFFSQGNEKLFF. The complete variable domain, with remaining parts taken from reference TRBV7-6 and TRBJ1-4, reads GAGVSQSPRYKVTKRGQDVALRCDPISGHVSLYWYRQALGQGPEFLTYFNYEAQQDKSGLPNDRFSAERPEGSISTLTIQRTEQRDSAMYRCASSFFSQGNEKLFFGSGTQLSVL.

This clone was seen a few times. The CDR3 coding sequence is TGTGCCAGCAGCTTGGGGCAGGGAGGCGGTGGCTACACCTTC. It is translated as CASSLGQGGGGYTF. V usage is TRBV5-6 and J usage is TRBJ1-2; D is perhaps TRBD1 (5 bases). The CDR3 length is 14 residues. Trimming took 0 bases from V and 7 from J, leaving 13 bases between them. The germline V gene has CDR1 SGHDT and CDR2 YYEEEE.

As DNA, the CDR3 is TGTGCCAGCAGTAACGACGGGAGCTCTGGAAACACCATATATTTT. It translates to CASSNDGSSGNTIYF. The rearrangement uses TRBV27 and TRBJ1-3; D unresolved. Trimming left V 5 bases short and J 0 bases short, with 11 bases between. This CDR3 comprises 15 residues. Per the germline V gene, CDR1 is MNHEY and CDR2 is SMNVEV (reference sequence).

The chain carries TRBV19 and TRBJ1-5; tentatively, D is TRBD1 (6 bases). CDR1 and CDR2 from the germline V gene are LNHDA and SQIVND (reference sequence). The V end lost 6 bases, the J end lost 0 bases, and 12 bases lay between the germline ends. CDR3 length: 15 residues. The CDR3 sequence is CASSGDRRSNQPQHF. As DNA, the CDR3 is TGTGCCAGTAGCGGAGACAGGCGTAGCAATCAGCCCCAGCATTTT.

The V and J genes are TRBV18 and TRBJ2-2, with D possibly being TRBD2 (6 bases). This CDR3 is 16 amino acids long. Germline assignment: CDR1 KGHSH and CDR2 LQKENI. Trimming stripped 3 bases from V and 5 bases from J, with 16 bases between. CDR3 protein: CASSPEGPTLTGELFF. The CDR3 nucleotides are TGTGCCAGCTCACCGGAGGGACCTACCTTAACCGGGGAGCTGTTTTTT.

This clone was detected only once. V usage is TRBV24-1 and J usage is TRBJ2-1; D gene uncertain. The CDR3 loop spans 11 amino acids. V lost 5 bases and J 6 bases, leaving 4 bases between the germline ends. Germline V gives CDR1 KGHDR, CDR2 SFDVKD. The CDR3 DNA follows: TGTGCCACCAGTGGTCTCAATGAGCAGTTCTTC. Its protein is CATSGLNEQFF.